The table lists the clone carrying this TCR beta chain with many counts. Its target is not known. RNA transcripts served as the template for amplifying TCR beta CDR3 regions. A first-round RT-PCR of the TCR CDR3 used the HTBI primer set. One entry per CDR3 protein, called by TCRdb with MiXCR from the multiplex PCR reads. The table includes 540,000 or so distinct CDR3 sequences, around a sixth detected once. The entry originates in a study of T cells in Graves' hyperthyroidism and ophthalmopathy. Study results and limitations: The majority of expanded thyroid clonotypes above 0.001 also appeared in blood. Ophthalmopathy was distinguished from stable hyperthyroidism by 13 V-J signatures.

CDR1 is MNHNS and CDR2 is SASEGT in the germline V gene. The CDR3 has 12 amino acids. Trimming took 6 bases from V and 7 from J, leaving 12 bases between them. The source is a woman younger than 45 with Graves' hyperthyroidism. The rearrangement joins TRBV6-1 to TRBJ2-5; either TRBD1 or TRBD2 may supply D (5 bases each). Sequenced: blood. This CDR3 reads CASRGDDRTQYF. For the CDR3, the DNA is TGTGCCAGCAGAGGGGACGACAGGACCCAGTACTTC.